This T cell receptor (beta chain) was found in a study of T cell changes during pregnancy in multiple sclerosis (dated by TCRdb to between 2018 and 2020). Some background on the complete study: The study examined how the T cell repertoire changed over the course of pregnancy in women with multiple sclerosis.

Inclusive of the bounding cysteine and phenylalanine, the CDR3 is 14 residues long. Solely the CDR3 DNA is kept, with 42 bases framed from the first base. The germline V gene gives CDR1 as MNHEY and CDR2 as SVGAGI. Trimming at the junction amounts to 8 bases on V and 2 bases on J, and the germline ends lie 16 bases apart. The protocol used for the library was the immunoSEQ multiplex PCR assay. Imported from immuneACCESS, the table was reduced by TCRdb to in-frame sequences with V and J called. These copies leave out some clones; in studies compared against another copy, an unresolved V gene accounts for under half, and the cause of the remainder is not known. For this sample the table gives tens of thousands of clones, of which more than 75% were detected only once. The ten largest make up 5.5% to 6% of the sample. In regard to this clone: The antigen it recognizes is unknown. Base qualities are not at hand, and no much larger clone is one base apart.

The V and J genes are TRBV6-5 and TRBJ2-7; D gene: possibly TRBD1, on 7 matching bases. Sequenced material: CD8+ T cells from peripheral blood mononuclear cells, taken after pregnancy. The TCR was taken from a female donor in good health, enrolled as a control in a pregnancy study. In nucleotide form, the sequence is TGTGCCAGCTCCAGGGGGGCAGAGACCTACGAGCAGTACTTC. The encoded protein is CASSRGAETYEQYF.